The entry below gives a single TCR beta chain sequence along with its context. Clones were sequenced by immunoSEQ multiplex PCR, and TCRdb holds only the in-frame ones, with some missing. The repertoire holds roughly 400,000 clones, with approximately 90% as singletons. This entry comes from a study of blood T cell repertoires in COVID-19. Looking at the study overall: The United States, Italy and Spain were the sources of the acute and convalescent COVID-19 samples. PBMCs, B-cell-depleted T cells, or T cells were the source of the cDNA or gDNA that made up the material.

The CDR3 is 16 residues long. Germline assignment: CDR1 SGHRS and CDR2 YFSETQ. Trimming stripped 2 bases from V and 1 base from J, with 15 bases between. The age range of participants was about 18 to 90 years, with residence in about two dozen US areas. Before being deemed recovered, Cohort 3 donors had two negative PCRs, clearance, or symptom resolution. The receptor was derived from a man between 25 and 39 years old who had recovered from COVID-19. Sequenced: PBMCs or T cells enriched from blood (not recorded which). The chain links TRBV5-1 to TRBJ1-1; TRBD1 might be the D (6 bases). The CDR3 sequence is CASSFRNPRGNTEAFF. Here the CDR3 DNA reads TGCGCCAGCAGCTTCAGGAACCCCAGGGGGAACACTGAAGCTTTCTTT.